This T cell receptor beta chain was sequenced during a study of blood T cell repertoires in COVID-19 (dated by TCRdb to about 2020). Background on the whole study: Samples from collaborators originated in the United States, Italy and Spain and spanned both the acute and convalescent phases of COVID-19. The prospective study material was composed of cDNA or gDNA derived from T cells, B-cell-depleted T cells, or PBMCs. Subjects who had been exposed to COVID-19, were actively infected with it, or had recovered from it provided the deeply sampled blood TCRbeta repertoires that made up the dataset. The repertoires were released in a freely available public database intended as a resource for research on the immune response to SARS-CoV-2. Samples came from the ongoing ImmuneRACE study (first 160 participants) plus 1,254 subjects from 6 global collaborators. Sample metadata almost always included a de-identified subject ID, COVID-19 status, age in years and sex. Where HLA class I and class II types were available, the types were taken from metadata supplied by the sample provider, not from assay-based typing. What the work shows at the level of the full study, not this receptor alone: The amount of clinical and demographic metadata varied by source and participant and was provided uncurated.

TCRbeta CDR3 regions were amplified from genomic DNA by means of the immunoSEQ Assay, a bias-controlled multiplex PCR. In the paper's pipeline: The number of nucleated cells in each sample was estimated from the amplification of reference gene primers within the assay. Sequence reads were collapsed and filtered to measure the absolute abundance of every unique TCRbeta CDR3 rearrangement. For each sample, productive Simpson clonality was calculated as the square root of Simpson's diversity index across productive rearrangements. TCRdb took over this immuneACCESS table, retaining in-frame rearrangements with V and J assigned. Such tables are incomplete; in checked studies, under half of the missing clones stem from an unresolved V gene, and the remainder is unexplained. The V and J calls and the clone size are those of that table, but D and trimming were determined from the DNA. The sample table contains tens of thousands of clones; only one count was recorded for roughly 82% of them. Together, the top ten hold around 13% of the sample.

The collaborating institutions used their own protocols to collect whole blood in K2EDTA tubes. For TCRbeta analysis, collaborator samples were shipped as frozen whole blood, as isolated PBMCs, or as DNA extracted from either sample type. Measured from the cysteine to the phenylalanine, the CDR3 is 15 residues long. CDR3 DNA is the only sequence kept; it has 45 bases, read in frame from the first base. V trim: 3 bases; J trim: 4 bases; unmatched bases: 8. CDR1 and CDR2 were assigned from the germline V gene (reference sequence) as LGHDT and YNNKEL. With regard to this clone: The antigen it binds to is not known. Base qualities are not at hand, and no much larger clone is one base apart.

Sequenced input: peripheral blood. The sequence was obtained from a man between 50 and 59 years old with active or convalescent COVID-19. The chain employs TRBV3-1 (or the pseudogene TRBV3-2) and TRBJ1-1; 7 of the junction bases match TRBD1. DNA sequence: TGTGCCAGCAGCCAGGCAGGGGGGATTTCCACTGAAGCTTTCTTT. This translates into CASSQAGGISTEAFF.